The text below deals with one T cell receptor (beta chain). What it binds is unknown. This sample stems from a study of identical twins. TCRdb passed the 5' RACE reads through MiXCR, listing each CDR3 protein once. In the table there are 520,000 or so distinct CDR3 sequences, approximately 22% of which are singletons. Findings and limits, study-wide: Fewer insertions were carried by abundant cord blood beta clonotypes, but none was seen in memory repertoires. Out-of-frame beta chain sequences displayed weaker excess sharing between twins.

This CDR3 spans 15 amino acids. The germline V gene has CDR1 LGHNA and CDR2 YNFKEQ. The J segment lost 5 bases and the V segment lost 1 base, leaving 5 bases of the junction unmatched. The same data also contributed to another study, on T cells expressing NK-cell markers. That work adds: The authors derived TCR beta repertoires from sorted CD3+CD56+NKG2C+, CD3+CD56+NKG2C- and CD3+CD56-NKG2C+ T cells.

Sequencing was carried out using CD4+ T cells sorted from blood. J is TRBJ2-5 and V is TRBV4-2, with 9 bases fitting TRBD1. This TCR was sampled from a woman younger than 35 in good health. The CDR3 sequence: CASSQGTGGAETQYF. The CDR3 DNA follows: TGTGCCAGCAGCCAAGGAACAGGGGGCGCGGAGACCCAGTACTTC.